These T cell receptor beta chains were read from a single sample in a study of T cells in localized non-small cell lung cancer. The table came from immunoSEQ multiplex PCR; TCRdb's copy has only in-frame clones and leaves some out. The sample shows roughly 53,000 clones, around 80% of them seen only once. Sequenced here: peripheral blood mononuclear cells, sampled before any cancer treatment. The source is a man aged 40 to 69 with stage III lung adenocarcinoma. CDR3s include the opening cysteine and the closing phenylalanine or tryptophan. D genes are given only for firm matches. Where a row states a size, it is once, few, many or the class of an expanded clone; other rows omit it.

size,J,V,D,DNA,CDR3
.,TRBJ1-1,TRBV7-6,TRBD1,TGTGCCAGCAGCGCCCAACAGGGGGTGAACACTGAAGCTTTCTTT,CASSAQQGVNTEAFF
.,TRBJ2-1,TRBV4-3,.,TGCGCCAGCAGCCAGGCAAGGGGGCGGGGGAGCTCCTACAATGAGCAGTTCTTC,CASSQARGRGSSYNEQFF
.,TRBJ2-7,TRBV5-5,TRBD1,TGTGCCAGCAGCTTCACAGGGGAAGAGCAGTACTTC,CASSFTGEEQYF
.,TRBJ2-5,TRBV4-1,TRBD2,TGCGCCAGCAGCCACGACGGACTAGCACAAGAGACCCAGTACTTC,CASSHDGLAQETQYF
.,TRBJ2-3,TRBV7-8,.,TGTGCCAGCACCTTAAAGCGGGTGGCAGATACGCAGTATTTT,CASTLKRVADTQYF
once,TRBJ2-7,TRBV30,TRBD2,TGTGCCTGGAGTGTAACGGGACTCTTTCGCGGGAGCACCTACGAGCAGTACTTC,CAWSVTGLFRGSTYEQYF
.,TRBJ1-1,TRBV29-1,.,TGCAGCGGGGGAACGTACACTGAAGCTTTCTTT,CSGGTYTEAFF
.,TRBJ1-2,TRBV15,.,TGTGCCACCAGCGCTTGGACGGATGGCTACACCTTC,CATSAWTDGYTF
few,TRBJ1-2,TRBV7-9,.,TGTGCCAGCAGCCTACAGGGAGGGGATGGCTACACCTTC,CASSLQGGDGYTF
once,TRBJ2-1,TRBV13,TRBD2,TGTGCCAGCAGCTTAGCCCGAACTGGGACTAGCGGAGATAATGAGCAGTTCTTC,CASSLARTGTSGDNEQFF
.,TRBJ1-2,TRBV7-9,.,TGTGCCAGCAGCTTAGAGGGGGAAGGCTATGGCTACACCTTC,CASSLEGEGYGYTF
.,TRBJ2-1,TRBV4-3,TRBD2,TGCGCCAGCAGCCAAGAGGTAGCGGGGGGCGACAATGAGCAGTTCTTC,CASSQEVAGGDNEQFF
few,TRBJ1-5,TRBV30,.,TGTGCCTTGGGACAAGGGGGCAATCAGCCCCAGCATTTT,CALGQGGNQPQHF
.,TRBJ2-7,TRBV5-6,.,TGTGCCAGTTCCTGGCGGGTAACCTCCTACGAGCAGTACTTC,CASSWRVTSYEQYF